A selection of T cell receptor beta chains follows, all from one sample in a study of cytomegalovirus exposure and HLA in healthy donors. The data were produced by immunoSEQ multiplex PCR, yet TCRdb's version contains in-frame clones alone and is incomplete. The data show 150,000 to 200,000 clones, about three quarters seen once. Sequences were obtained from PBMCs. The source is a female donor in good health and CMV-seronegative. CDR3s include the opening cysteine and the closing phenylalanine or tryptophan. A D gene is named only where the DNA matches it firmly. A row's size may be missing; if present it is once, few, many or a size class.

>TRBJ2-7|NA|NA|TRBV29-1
CSAGDGGEQYF
TGCAGCGCCGGCGACGGGGGCGAGCAGTACTTC
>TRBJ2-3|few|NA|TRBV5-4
CASSLEWSTDTQYF
TGTGCCAGCAGCTTGGAGTGGAGTACAGATACGCAGTATTTT
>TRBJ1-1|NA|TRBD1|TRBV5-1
CASSLRGQVTEAFF
TGCGCCAGCAGCTTAAGGGGGCAGGTCACTGAAGCTTTCTTT
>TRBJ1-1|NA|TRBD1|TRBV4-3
CASSQLTGGETEAFF
TGCGCCAGCAGCCAGTTGACAGGGGGAGAGACTGAAGCTTTCTTT
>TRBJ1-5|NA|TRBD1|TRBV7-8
CASSLAGTGYSNQPQHF
TGTGCCAGCAGCTTAGCGGGGACAGGGTATAGCAATCAGCCCCAGCATTTT
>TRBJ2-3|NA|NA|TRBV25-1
CASTRRGIIPQYF
TGTGCCAGCACGCGACGGGGGATAATTCCGCAGTATTTT
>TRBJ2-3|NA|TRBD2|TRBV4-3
CASSQKTSTSGGITDTQYF
TGCGCCAGCAGCCAAAAAACTTCCACTAGCGGGGGTATCACAGATACGCAGTATTTT
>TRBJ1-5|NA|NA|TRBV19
CASSMGSSYQPQHF
TGTGCCAGTAGTATGGGGAGTAGTTATCAGCCCCAGCATTTT
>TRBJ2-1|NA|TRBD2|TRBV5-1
CASSLELAGGNEQFF
TGCGCCAGCAGCTTGGAACTAGCGGGAGGCAATGAGCAGTTCTTC
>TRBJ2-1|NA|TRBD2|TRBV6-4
CASSEGRGGMEQFF
TGTGCCAGCAGTGAGGGTCGGGGGGGCATGGAGCAGTTCTTC
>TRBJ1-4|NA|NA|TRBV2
CASSEQGGGKLFF
TGTGCCAGCAGTGAGCAGGGAGGCGGAAAACTGTTTTTT
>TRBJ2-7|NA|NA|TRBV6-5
CASSYEGYEQYF
TGTGCCAGCAGTTACGAGGGCTACGAGCAGTACTTC
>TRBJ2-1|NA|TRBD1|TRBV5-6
CASSPRGQGYNEQFF
TGTGCCAGCAGCCCTAGGGGACAGGGCTACAATGAGCAGTTCTTC
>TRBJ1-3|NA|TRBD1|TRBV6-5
CASSPSAGGGNTIYF
TGTGCCAGCAGCCCGTCGGCAGGGGGTGGAAACACCATATATTTT
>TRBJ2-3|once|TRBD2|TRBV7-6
CASSTSAGTDTQYF
TGTGCCAGCAGCACTAGCGCAGGCACAGATACGCAGTATTTT
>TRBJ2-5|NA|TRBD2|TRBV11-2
CASSPSPAGAETQYF
TGTGCCAGCAGCCCTAGTCCAGCGGGAGCGGAGACCCAGTACTTC
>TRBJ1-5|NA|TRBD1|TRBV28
CASSLGQGINQPQHF
TGTGCCAGCAGTTTAGGACAGGGAATCAATCAGCCCCAGCATTTT
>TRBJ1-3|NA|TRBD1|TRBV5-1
CASSPGGQSGNTIYF
TGCGCCAGCAGCCCCGGGGGACAGTCCGGAAACACCATATATTTT
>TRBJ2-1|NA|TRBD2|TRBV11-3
CASSPSRLAGASYNEQFF
TGTGCCAGCAGCCCCTCTCGGCTAGCGGGGGCCTCTTACAATGAGCAGTTCTTC
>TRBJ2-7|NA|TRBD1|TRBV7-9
CASSLGQGKDEQYF
TGTGCCAGCAGCTTGGGACAGGGTAAGGACGAGCAGTACTTC
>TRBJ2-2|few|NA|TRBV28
CASSSWGRNTGELFF
TGTGCCAGCAGCTCTTGGGGCCGGAACACCGGGGAGCTGTTTTTT
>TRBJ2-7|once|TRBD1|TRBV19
CASSIVGGQGAYEQYF
TGTGCCAGTAGTATAGTCGGGGGACAGGGGGCCTACGAGCAGTACTTC
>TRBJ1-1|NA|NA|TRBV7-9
CASNRHREAFF
TGTGCCAGCAACAGACACCGTGAAGCTTTCTTT
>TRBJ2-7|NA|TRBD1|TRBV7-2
CVSSSSGTGYEQYF
TGTGTCAGCAGCTCCTCCGGGACAGGGTACGAGCAGTACTTC